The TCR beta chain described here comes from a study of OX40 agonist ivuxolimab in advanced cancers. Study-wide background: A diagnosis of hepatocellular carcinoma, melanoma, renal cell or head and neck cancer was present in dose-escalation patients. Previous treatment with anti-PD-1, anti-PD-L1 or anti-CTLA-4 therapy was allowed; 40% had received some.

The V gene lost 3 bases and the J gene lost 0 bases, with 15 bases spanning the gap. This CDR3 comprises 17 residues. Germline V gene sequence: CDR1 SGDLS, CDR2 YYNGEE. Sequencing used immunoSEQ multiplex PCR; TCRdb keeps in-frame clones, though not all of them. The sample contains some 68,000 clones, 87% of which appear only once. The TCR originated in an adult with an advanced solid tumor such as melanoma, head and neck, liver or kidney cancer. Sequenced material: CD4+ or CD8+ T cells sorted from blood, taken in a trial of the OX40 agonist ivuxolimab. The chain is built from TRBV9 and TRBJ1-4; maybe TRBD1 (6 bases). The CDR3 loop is CASSADSFTATNEKLFF. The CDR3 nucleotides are TGTGCCAGCAGCGCGGACAGCTTTACTGCAACTAATGAAAAACTGTTTTTT.